Listed below are T cell receptor beta chains from one sample, sequenced in a study of blood T cell repertoires in COVID-19. Clones were sequenced by immunoSEQ multiplex PCR, and TCRdb holds only the in-frame ones, with some missing. Of about 73,000 clones in the sample, 90% were seen once. The material sequenced was peripheral blood. All receptors come from a woman aged 18-30 years with acute or convalescent COVID-19. CDR3s include the opening cysteine and the closing phenylalanine or tryptophan. D genes are given only for firm matches. Some rows mark clone size as missing; the rest say once, few, many or name a class of expanded clone.

size	D	V	J	DNA	CDR3
.	TRBD1	TRBV6-5	TRBJ1-2	TGTGCCAGCAGGGGGGACAGGGTCTATGGCTACACCTTC	CASRGDRVYGYTF
.	TRBD2	TRBV10-1	TRBJ2-3	TGCGCCAGCAGTGAGGCGGCGGGAGGAGGCACAGATACGCAGTATTTT	CASSEAAGGGTDTQYF
.	.	TRBV19	TRBJ1-5	TGTGCCAGTAGTCCTGAGGACAGATTAAAATACAATCAGCCCCAGCATTTT	CASSPEDRLKYNQPQHF
few	.	TRBV5-4	TRBJ1-6	TGTGCCAGCAGCTTAGGGGATGGGTCACCCCTCCACTTT	CASSLGDGSPLHF
.	TRBD2	TRBV5-1	TRBJ2-5	TGCGCCAGCAGCTTGGAACTAGCGGGGATAGAGACCCAGTACTTC	CASSLELAGIETQYF
.	TRBD1	TRBV29-1	TRBJ1-3	TGCAGCGTTGAAGTCTGGGGACAGAGCTCTGGAAACACCATATATTTT	CSVEVWGQSSGNTIYF
.	.	TRBV5-1	TRBJ1-6	TGCGCCAGCAGCCCAGGACAGCGCAATTCACCCCTCCACTTT	CASSPGQRNSPLHF
.	TRBD1	TRBV5-4	TRBJ1-6	TGTGCCAGCAGCTTAGGACAGGGGGATTCACCCCTCCACTTT	CASSLGQGDSPLHF
few	.	TRBV7-8	TRBJ1-2	TGTGCCAGCAGCTTAGCAGGGGGCTATGGCTACACCTTC	CASSLAGGYGYTF
.	TRBD1	TRBV10-2	TRBJ1-1	TGCGCCAGCAGTGAGCCGATCGGGACAGGGTCTGACACTGAAGCTTTCTTT	CASSEPIGTGSDTEAFF
many	.	TRBV6-5	TRBJ1-1	TGTGCCAGCAGTTATCAGGGGAGCGCTGAAGCTTTCTTT	CASSYQGSAEAFF
.	.	TRBV12-3/TRBV12-4	TRBJ1-2	TGTGCCAGCAGGGCGACTTATGGCTACACCTTC	CASRATYGYTF
.	TRBD1	TRBV14	TRBJ1-2	TGTGCCAGCAGCCCCGCGGGACAGTTATATGGCTACACCTTC	CASSPAGQLYGYTF
few	.	TRBV6-1	TRBJ2-7	TGTGCCAGCAGTGAGAAACTAGATAGCGTCGACGAGCAGTACTTC	CASSEKLDSVDEQYF
.	TRBD1	TRBV7-6	TRBJ1-4	TGTGCCAGCAGCTTAGTGTTCGGGACAGGGGGCGAAAAACTGTTTTTT	CASSLVFGTGGEKLFF
.	.	TRBV30	TRBJ1-2	TGTGCCTGGGGTAGGGGTAATATGCGCTACACCTTC	CAWGRGNMRYTF
.	.	TRBV19	TRBJ2-1	TGTGCCAGTAAGGAAATGTCTGGGCACACAAATGAGCAGTTCTTC	CASKEMSGHTNEQFF
once	TRBD1	TRBV3-1/TRBV3-2	TRBJ1-4	TGTGCCAGCAGCCATAGGACAGGGGATAATGAAAAACTGTTTTTT	CASSHRTGDNEKLFF
.	TRBD2	TRBV5-1	TRBJ2-1	TGCGCCAGCAGCTTGTCTAGCGGAGCCTACAATGAGCAGTTCTTC	CASSLSSGAYNEQFF
.	TRBD1	TRBV11-2	TRBJ2-7	TGTGCCAGCAGCGTACCGGGACAGGAGCTGAACTACGAGCAGTACTTC	CASSVPGQELNYEQYF
.	.	TRBV28	TRBJ1-5	TGTGCCAGCAGTGGCCGAGGAGGTGGCAATCAGCCCCAGCATTTT	CASSGRGGGNQPQHF
.	TRBD1	TRBV2	TRBJ1-5	TGTGCCAGCAGTAGGGACAGGGGAGGTGTAAGGCCCCAGCATTTT	CASSRDRGGVRPQHF
.	.	TRBV7-2	TRBJ2-5	TGTGCCAGCAGCTTAGGGCCGTACCAAGAGACCCAGTACTTC	CASSLGPYQETQYF
.	.	TRBV21-1	TRBJ1-2	TGTGCCAGCAGCAAGGGCGAAAGGACAGGGGCCTATGGCTACACCTTC	CASSKGERTGAYGYTF
.	.	TRBV6-4	TRBJ2-2	TGTGCCAGCAGGAGGACAGTTCGCACCGGGGAGCTGTTTTTT	CASRRTVRTGELFF
.	TRBD1	TRBV3-1/TRBV3-2	TRBJ1-1	TGTGCCAGCAGCCCCCTGGGCAGGGGGACTGAAGCTTTCTTT	CASSPLGRGTEAFF
.	TRBD1	TRBV11-2	TRBJ2-1	TGTGCCAGCAGCTTATTTTCAGGGACAGGGATGGATGAGCAGTTCTTC	CASSLFSGTGMDEQFF
few	.	TRBV19	TRBJ2-7	TGTGCCAGTAGTCAAAACAGGGAAGGAAAGTACGAGCAGTACTTC	CASSQNREGKYEQYF
.	TRBD1	TRBV5-4	TRBJ1-2	TGTGCCAGCACGGGACAGGGGTATGGCTACACCTTC	CASTGQGYGYTF